This T cell receptor (beta chain) was retrieved from a study of blood T cell repertoires in COVID-19. At the level of the study: The origin of the acute and convalescent COVID-19 samples was the United States, Italy and Spain. Sources were T cells, B-cell-depleted T cells, or PBMCs; the material itself was cDNA or gDNA.

CDR1 is SGHTS, CDR2 YDEGEE, per germline. The CDR3 has 13 amino acids. The ends were cut back, 0 bases at V and 6 bases at J, with 6 bases in the middle. Methods used by the authors: Cell counts per sample came from amplifying reference gene primers. Repertoires were generated with immunoSEQ multiplex PCR, while TCRdb's copy carries only in-frame clones and drops some. The DNA was the basis for D and trimming; V, J and clone size are from that table. The sample records some 70,000 clones, 75% to 90% being singletons. The J gene is TRBJ2-2, the V gene TRBV5-8; D is undetermined. Specimen: peripheral blood. The TCR comes from a man younger than 40 with acute or convalescent COVID-19. The CDR3 reads CASSLVVAGELFF. CDR3 coding DNA: TGTGCCAGCAGCTTGGTGGTAGCCGGGGAGCTGTTTTTT.